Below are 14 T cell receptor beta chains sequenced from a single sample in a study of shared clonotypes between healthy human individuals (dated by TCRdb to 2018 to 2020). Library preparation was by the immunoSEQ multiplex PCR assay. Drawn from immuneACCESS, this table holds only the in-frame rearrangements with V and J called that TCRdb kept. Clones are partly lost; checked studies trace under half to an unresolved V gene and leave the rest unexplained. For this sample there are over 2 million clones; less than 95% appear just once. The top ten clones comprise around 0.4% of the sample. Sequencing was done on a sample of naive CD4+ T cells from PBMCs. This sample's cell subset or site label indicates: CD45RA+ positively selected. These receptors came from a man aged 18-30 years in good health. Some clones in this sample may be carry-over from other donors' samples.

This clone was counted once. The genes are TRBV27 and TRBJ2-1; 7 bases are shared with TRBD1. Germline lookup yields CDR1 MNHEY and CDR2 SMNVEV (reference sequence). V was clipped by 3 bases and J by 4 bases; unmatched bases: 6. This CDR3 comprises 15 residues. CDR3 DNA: TGTGCCAGCAGTTTGAGGGGGCCTTTATACAATGAGCAGTTCTTC. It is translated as CASSLRGPLYNEQFF.

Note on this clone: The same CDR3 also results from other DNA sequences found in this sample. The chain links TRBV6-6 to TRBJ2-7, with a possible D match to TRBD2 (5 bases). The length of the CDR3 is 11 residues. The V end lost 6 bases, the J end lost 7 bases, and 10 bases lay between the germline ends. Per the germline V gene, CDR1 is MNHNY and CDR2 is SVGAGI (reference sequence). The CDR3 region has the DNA TGTGCCAGCAGCCCGGGAAGGGAGCAGTACTTC. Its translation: CASSPGREQYF.

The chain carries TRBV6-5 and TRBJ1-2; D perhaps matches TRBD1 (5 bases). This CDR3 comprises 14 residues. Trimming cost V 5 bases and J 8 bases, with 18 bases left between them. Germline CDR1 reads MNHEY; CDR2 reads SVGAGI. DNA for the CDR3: TGTGCCAGCAGTGGGATTAGTGGGGCGCGAGGCTACACCTTC. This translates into CASSGISGARGYTF.

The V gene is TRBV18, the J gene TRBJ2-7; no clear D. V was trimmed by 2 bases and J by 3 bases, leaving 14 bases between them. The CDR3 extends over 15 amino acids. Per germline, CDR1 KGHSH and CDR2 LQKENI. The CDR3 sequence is CASSPSTYPHYEQYF. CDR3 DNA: TGTGCCAGCTCACCATCGACGTATCCCCACTACGAGCAGTACTTC. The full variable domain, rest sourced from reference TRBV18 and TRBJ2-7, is NAGVMQNPRHLVRRRGQEARLRCSPMKGHSHVYWYRQLPEEGLKFMVYLQKENIIDESGMPKERFSAEFPKEGPSILRIQQVVRGDSAAYFCASSPSTYPHYEQYFGPGTRLTVT.

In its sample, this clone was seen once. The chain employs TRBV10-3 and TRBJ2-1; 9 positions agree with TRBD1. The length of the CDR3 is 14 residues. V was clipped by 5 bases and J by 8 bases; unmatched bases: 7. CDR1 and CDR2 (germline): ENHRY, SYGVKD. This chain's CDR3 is CAISRTGGRDEQFF. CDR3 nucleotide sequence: TGTGCCATCAGTCGAACAGGGGGCAGGGATGAGCAGTTCTTC.

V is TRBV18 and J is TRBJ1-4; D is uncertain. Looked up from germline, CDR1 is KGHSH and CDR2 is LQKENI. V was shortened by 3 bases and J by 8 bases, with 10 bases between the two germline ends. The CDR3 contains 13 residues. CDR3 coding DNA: TGTGCCAGCTCACCGGGTATCGAGGAAAAACTGTTTTTT. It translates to CASSPGIEEKLFF.

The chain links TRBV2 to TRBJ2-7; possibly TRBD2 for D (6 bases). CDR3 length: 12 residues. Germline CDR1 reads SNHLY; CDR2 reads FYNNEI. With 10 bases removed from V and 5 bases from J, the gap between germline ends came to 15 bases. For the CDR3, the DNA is TGTGCCACCAAGGAGGGCCGACACGAGCAGTACTTC. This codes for CATKEGRHEQYF.

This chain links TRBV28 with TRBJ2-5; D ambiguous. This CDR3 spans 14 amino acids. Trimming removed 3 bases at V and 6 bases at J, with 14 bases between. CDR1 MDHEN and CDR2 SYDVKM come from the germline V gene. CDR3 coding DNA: TGTGCCAGCAGTTTGGTAGGGATAGAGAAGACCCAGTACTTC. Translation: CASSLVGIEKTQYF.

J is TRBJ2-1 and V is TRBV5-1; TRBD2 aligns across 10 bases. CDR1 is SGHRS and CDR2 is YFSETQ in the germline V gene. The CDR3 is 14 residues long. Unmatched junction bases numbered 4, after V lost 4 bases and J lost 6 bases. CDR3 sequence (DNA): TGCGCCAGCAGCGGTCGGACTAGCGGCAATGAGCAGTTCTTC. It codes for CASSGRTSGNEQFF.

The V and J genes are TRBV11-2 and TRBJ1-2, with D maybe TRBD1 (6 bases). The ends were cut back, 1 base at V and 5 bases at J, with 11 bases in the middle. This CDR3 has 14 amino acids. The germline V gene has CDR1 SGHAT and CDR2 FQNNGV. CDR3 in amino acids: CASSLVGHQYGYTF. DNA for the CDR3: TGTGCCAGCAGCTTAGTGGGACATCAATATGGCTACACCTTC. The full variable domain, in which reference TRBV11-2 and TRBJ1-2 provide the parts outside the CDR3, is EAGVAQSPRYKIIEKRQSVAFWCNPISGHATLYWYQQILGQGPKLLIQFQNNGVVDDSQLPKDRFSAERLKGVDSTLKIQPAKLEDSAVYLCASSLVGHQYGYTFGSGTRLTVV.

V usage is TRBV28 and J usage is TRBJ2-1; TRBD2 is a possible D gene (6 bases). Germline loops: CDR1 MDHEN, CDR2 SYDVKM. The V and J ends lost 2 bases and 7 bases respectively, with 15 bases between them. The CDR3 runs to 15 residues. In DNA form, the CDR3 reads TGTGCCAGCAGTTTACGATACTCGGGGAGGAATGAGCAGTTCTTC. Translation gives CASSLRYSGRNEQFF.

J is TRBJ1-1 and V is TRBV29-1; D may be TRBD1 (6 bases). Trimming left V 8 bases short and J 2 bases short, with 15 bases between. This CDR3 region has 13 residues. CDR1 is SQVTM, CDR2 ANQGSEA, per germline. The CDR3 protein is CSLIEGGNTEAFF. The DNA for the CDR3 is TGCAGCCTCATCGAAGGGGGTAACACTGAAGCTTTCTTT.

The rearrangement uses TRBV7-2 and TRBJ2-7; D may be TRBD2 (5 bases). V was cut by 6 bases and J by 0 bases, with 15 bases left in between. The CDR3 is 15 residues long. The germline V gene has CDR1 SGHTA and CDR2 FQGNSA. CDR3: CASSIRAVPSYEQYF. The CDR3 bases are TGTGCCAGCAGTATCAGAGCGGTACCCTCCTACGAGCAGTACTTC.

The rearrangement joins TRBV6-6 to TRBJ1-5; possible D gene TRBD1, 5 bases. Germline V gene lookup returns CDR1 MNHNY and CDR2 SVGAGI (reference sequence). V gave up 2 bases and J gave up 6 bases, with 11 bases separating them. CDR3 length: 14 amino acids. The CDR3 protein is CASSYAGYAQPQHF. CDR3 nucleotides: TGTGCCAGCAGTTACGCAGGGTATGCTCAGCCCCAGCATTTT.